Detailed here is one T cell receptor (beta chain). Its cognate antigen is unknown. MiXCR, run by TCRdb on the RT-PCR reads, gives a single entry per CDR3 protein. The top ten clones hold 10% to 15% of a sample with some 500,000 distinct CDR3 sequences, 10% to 15% of them seen once. This sample stems from a study of response to subunit inactivated influenza vaccine. Whole-study findings and limits: There was a suggestion from the authors that each seasonal influenza vaccination recruits few new T cells.

This CDR3 has 17 amino acids. With V trimmed by 11 bases and J by 5 bases, 12 bases remained unmatched. CDR1 is SNHLY and CDR2 is FYNNEI in the germline V gene. This clonotype originated in a man between 45 and 60 years old who received an inactivated influenza vaccine. The V and J genes are TRBV2 and TRBJ2-1; TRBD2 aligns across 16 bases. This specimen consisted of PBMCs from blood, obtained 35 to 45 days after vaccination. The CDR3 bases are TGTGCCCTCTGTGCCCCGGGACTAGCGGGGGGGCACAATGAGCAGTTCTTC. Its translation: CALCAPGLAGGHNEQFF. The complete variable domain, with remaining parts taken from reference TRBV2 and TRBJ2-1, reads EPEVTQTPSHQVTQMGQEVILRCVPISNHLYFYWYRQILGQKVEFLVSFYNNEISEKSEIFDDQFSVERPDGSNFTLKIRSTKLEDSAMYFCALCAPGLAGGHNEQFFGPGTRLTVL.